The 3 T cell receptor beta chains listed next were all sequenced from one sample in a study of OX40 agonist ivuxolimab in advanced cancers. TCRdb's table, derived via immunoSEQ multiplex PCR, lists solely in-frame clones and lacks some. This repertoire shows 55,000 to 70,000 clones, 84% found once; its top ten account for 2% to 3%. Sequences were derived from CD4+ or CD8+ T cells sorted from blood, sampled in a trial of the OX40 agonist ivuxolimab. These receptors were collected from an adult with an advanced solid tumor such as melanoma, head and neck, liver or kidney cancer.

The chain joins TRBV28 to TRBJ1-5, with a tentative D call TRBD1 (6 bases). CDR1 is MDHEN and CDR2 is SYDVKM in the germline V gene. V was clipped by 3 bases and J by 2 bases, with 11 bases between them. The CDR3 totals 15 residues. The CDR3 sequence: CASSLRQVRNQPQHF. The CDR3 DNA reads TGTGCCAGCAGTTTGAGACAGGTCCGCAATCAGCCCCAGCATTTT.

CDR3 DNA sequence: TGTGCCAGCAGTTCCCAACAGGGGGCGGATGGCTACACCTTC. Its translation is CASSSQQGADGYTF. The chain carries TRBV27 and TRBJ1-2; the match to TRBD1 covers 9 bases. V lost 4 bases to trimming and J lost 6 bases; unmatched junction nucleotides: 6. CDR1 and CDR2 from the germline V gene are MNHEY and SMNVEV (reference sequence). This CDR3 has 14 amino acids.

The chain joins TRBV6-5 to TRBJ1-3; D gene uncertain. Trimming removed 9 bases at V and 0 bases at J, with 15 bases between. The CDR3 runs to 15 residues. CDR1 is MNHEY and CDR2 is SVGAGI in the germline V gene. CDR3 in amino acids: CASRSTASSGNTIYF. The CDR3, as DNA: TGTGCCAGTCGATCGACCGCGAGCTCTGGAAACACCATATATTTT.